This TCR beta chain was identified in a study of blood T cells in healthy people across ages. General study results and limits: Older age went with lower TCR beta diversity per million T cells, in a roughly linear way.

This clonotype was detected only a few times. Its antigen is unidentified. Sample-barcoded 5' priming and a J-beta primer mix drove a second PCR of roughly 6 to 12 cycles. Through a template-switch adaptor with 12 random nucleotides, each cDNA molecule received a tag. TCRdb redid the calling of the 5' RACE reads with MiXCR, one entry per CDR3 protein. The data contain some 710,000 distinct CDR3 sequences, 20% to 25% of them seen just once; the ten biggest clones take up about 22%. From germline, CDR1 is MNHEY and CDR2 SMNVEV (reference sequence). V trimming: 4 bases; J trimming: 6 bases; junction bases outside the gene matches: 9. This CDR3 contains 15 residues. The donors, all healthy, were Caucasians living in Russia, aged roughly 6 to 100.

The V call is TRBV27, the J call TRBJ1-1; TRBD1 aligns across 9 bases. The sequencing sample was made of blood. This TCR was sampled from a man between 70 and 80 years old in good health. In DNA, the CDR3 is TGTGCCAGCAGTTCCCGAACAGGGGGCAGGGCTGAAGCTTTCTTT. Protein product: CASSSRTGGRAEAFF.